The 29 T cell receptor beta chains reported below all come from one sample, sequenced in a study of blood T cells in healthy people across ages. Primers used in a second PCR of about 7 to 12 cycles were a sample-barcoded 5' primer and a J-beta primer mix. One entry per CDR3 protein results from TCRdb running MiXCR on the 5' RACE reads. Of around 1,500,000 distinct CDR3 sequences listed, 28% were seen once; the top ten hold about 7.7%. Specimen: blood. The receptors here all came from a woman aged 25 to 39 in good health.

The chain carries TRBV5-1 and TRBJ2-1; D remains unclear. Trimming took 4 bases from V and 7 from J, leaving 15 bases between them. The CDR3 extends over 14 amino acids. Germline assignment: CDR1 SGHRS and CDR2 YFSETQ. CDR3 loop: CASSGGGFGNEQFF. The DNA for the CDR3 is TGCGCCAGCAGCGGTGGTGGGTTCGGGAATGAGCAGTTCTTC. The full variable domain, rest sourced from reference TRBV5-1 and TRBJ2-1, is KAGVTQTPRYLIKTRGQQVTLSCSPISGHRSVSWYQQTPGQGLQFLFEYFSETQRNKGNFPGRFSGRQFSNSRSEMNVSTLELGDSALYLCASSGGGFGNEQFFGPGTRLTVL.

This clonotype was seen at least ten times. The chain recombines TRBV24-1 with TRBJ2-5, with D tentatively TRBD1 (6 bases). The V gene lost 4 bases and the J gene lost 5 bases, with 13 bases spanning the gap. CDR1 and CDR2 from the germline V gene are KGHDR and SFDVKD. The CDR3 loop spans 14 amino acids. The CDR3 sequence: CATSDRGHLETQYF. The CDR3 DNA follows: TGTGCCACCAGTGACCGGGGACATTTGGAGACCCAGTACTTC.

The chain couples TRBV5-1 to TRBJ2-5, with 11 bases identical to TRBD2. The CDR3 contains 15 residues. The J segment lost 3 bases and the V segment lost 7 bases, leaving 8 bases of the junction unmatched. The V gene's germline CDR1 is SGHRS and CDR2 YFSETQ. CDR3 coding DNA: TGCGCCAGCCGTGTTGCGACTAGCGGGAAAGAGACCCAGTACTTC. Translated: CASRVATSGKETQYF.

The rearrangement links TRBV12-3 or TRBV12-4 to TRBJ2-4; D not certain. The J call is uncertain, as TRBJ2-7 better fits the DNA end. This CDR3 contains 16 residues. For the CDR3, the DNA is TGTGCCAGCAGTTTGGGTACTACACAAGCAAGCTACGAGCAGTACTTC. Protein: CASSLGTTQASYEQYF.

This rearrangement joins TRBV5-1 to TRBJ1-2, with TRBD1 matching over 7 bases. With V trimmed by 2 bases and J by 0 bases, 10 bases remained unmatched. The CDR3 is made up of 17 amino acids. CDR1 is SGHRS and CDR2 is YFSETQ in the germline V gene. CDR3 residues: CASSFAGQNPANYGYTF. CDR3 bases: TGCGCCAGCAGCTTTGCGGGACAGAATCCGGCTAACTATGGCTACACCTTC.

This clonotype occurred a few times. An end of the junction differs from the germline gene, which may be a read error. V usage is TRBV6-5 and J usage is TRBJ1-2, with D uncertain. Germline-derived CDR1 and CDR2 are MNHEY and SVGAGI. The CDR3 sequence is 13 residues long. The CDR3 protein is CASSNQRASGHTF. As DNA, the CDR3 is TGTGCCAGCAGTAACCAACGGGCATCTGGCCACACCTTC.

This clonotype was seen a handful of times. CDR3 DNA: TGTGCCAGGGGGACAGGGGGCTACGAGCAGTACTTC. It translates to CARGTGGYEQYF. The chain uses TRBV2 and TRBJ2-7, with 11 nucleotides matching TRBD1. Losses at the gene ends were 9 bases for V and 3 bases for J; bases not matched to a gene: 1. This CDR3 comprises 12 residues. Germline V gene data show CDR1 as SNHLY and CDR2 as FYNNEI.

The rearrangement joins TRBV7-2 to TRBJ2-7; TRBD1 aligns across 9 bases. This CDR3 comprises 14 residues. The germline gives CDR1 SGHTA, CDR2 FQGNSA. The J segment lost 4 bases and the V segment lost 6 bases, leaving 7 bases of the junction unmatched. This CDR3 is CASSPEQGAYEQYF. For the CDR3, the DNA is TGTGCCAGCAGTCCCGAACAGGGGGCTTACGAGCAGTACTTC.

This clonotype was found a few times. The chain joins TRBV20-1 to TRBJ2-1, with a possible D match to TRBD2 (5 bases). The CDR3 has 13 amino acids. V was trimmed by 3 bases and J by 4 bases, leaving 10 bases between them. The V gene's germline CDR1 is DFQATT and CDR2 SNEGSKA (reference sequence). DNA of the CDR3: TGCAGTGCTAGGGACTCGGGTTACAATGAGCAGTTCTTC. Amino acids: CSARDSGYNEQFF.

This clonotype was picked up many times. This chain connects TRBV15 to TRBJ2-7, with TRBD2 matching over 9 bases. The CDR3 consists of 15 residues. Germline values: CDR1 LNHNV, CDR2 YYDKDF (reference sequence). The junction had 2 bases not matched to a gene; V was cut back by 0 bases and J by 2 bases. The CDR3 nucleotides are TGTGCCACCAGCAGAGAAGCTAGCGGGACCTACGAGCAGTACTTC. Amino acids: CATSREASGTYEQYF.

The chain combines TRBV12-3 or TRBV12-4 with TRBJ2-4; the D gene is possibly TRBD1 (6 bases). Trimming pared 5 bases from V and 1 base from J, leaving 12 bases between. The CDR3 sequence is 15 residues long. CDR3 nucleotide sequence: TGTGCCAGCAGTCAACAGGGTAGCGCCAAAAACATTCAGTACTTC. Its protein product is CASSQQGSAKNIQYF.

Concerning this clonotype itself: This could be a read error, since a much larger clone is one nucleotide away. V usage is TRBV25-1 and J usage is TRBJ2-6; D may correspond to TRBD1 or TRBD2 (5 bases each). The CDR3 runs 18 residues. In germline, CDR1 is MGHDK, CDR2 SYGVNS. CDR3 amino acids: CVSSEGWGRTSGANVLTF. CDR3 coding DNA: TGTGTCAGCAGTGAAGGCTGGGGACGGACCTCTGGGGCCAACGTCCTGACTTTC.

The rearrangement joins TRBV12-3 or TRBV12-4 to TRBJ1-2; a possible D gene is TRBD1 (5 bases). CDR3 length: 12 residues. V was pared by 4 bases and J by 8 bases, with 11 bases between. This CDR3 is CASSSETVGYTF. CDR3 sequence (DNA): TGTGCCAGCAGTTCTGAGACAGTCGGCTACACCTTC.

The genes are TRBV6-5 and TRBJ2-2; D may be TRBD2 (5 bases). The CDR3 is 16 amino acids. V lost 10 bases to trimming and J lost 0 bases, with 18 bases between them. Germline CDR1 and CDR2: MNHEY and SVGAGI. CDR3 DNA: TGTGCCACCGTGGGATCGGGGTACGCGAACACCGGGGAGCTGTTTTTT. It translates to CATVGSGYANTGELFF.

This clonotype was counted at least ten times. This rearrangement joins TRBV12-5 to TRBJ2-1; tentatively, D is TRBD1 or TRBD2 (5 bases each). V was cut by 6 bases and J by 9 bases, with 18 bases left in between. CDR1 is LGHNT, CDR2 FRNRAP, per germline. The CDR3 is 14 residues long. The CDR3 coding sequence is TGTGCTAGTGGGTCCGGGACGACCAACACTGAGCAGTTCTTC. Translation gives CASGSGTTNTEQFF.

In its sample, this clonotype was seen a few times. The chain carries TRBV5-1 and TRBJ2-7; the D gene is possibly TRBD1 (5 bases). The CDR3 is made up of 15 amino acids. Germline CDR1 SGHRS, CDR2 YFSETQ. V lost 4 bases and J 3 bases, leaving 17 bases between the germline ends. The CDR3 reads CASSPPGRVGYEQYF. Written as DNA, the CDR3 is TGCGCCAGCAGCCCCCCCGGCAGGGTGGGCTACGAGCAGTACTTC.

This chain joins TRBV6-6 and TRBJ2-5; D might be TRBD2 (5 bases). This CDR3 has 12 residues. Germline V lookup: CDR1 MNHNY, CDR2 SVGAGI (reference sequence). V was shortened by 9 bases and J by 4 bases, with 12 bases between the two germline ends. CDR3: CASNMAGETQYF. CDR3 nucleotide sequence: TGTGCCAGTAACATGGCGGGAGAGACCCAGTACTTC.

This clonotype was recorded many times. The rearrangement joins TRBV5-5 to TRBJ2-7, with 8 bases identical to TRBD1. Germline V gene sequence: CDR1 SGHKS, CDR2 YYEKEE (reference sequence). The CDR3 length is 15 residues. J lost 5 bases, V lost 6 bases, and 13 bases had no gene match. DNA of the CDR3: TGTGCCAGCACCCGAGAGGACAGGGCAATCAACGAGCAGTACTTC. Translated: CASTREDRAINEQYF.

This clonotype was seen more than once but under ten times. The chain is built from TRBV29-1 and TRBJ2-7, with D possibly being TRBD2 (5 bases). The V and J ends lost 0 bases and 0 bases respectively, with 12 bases between them. The CDR3 extends over 15 amino acids. CDR1 SQVTM and CDR2 ANQGSEA come from the germline V gene. The CDR3 sequence: CSVEDSSRGSYEQYF. CDR3 bases: TGCAGCGTTGAAGATTCGTCACGGGGCTCCTACGAGCAGTACTTC.

Concerning this clonotype: This may be a read error, as it is one base from a much larger clone. The V call is TRBV4-1, the J call TRBJ2-5; no firm D call. Germline CDR1 and CDR2: MGHRA and YSYEKL. The CDR3 is 13 amino acids. Here the CDR3 reads CASSQVVSYEQDF. Written as DNA, the CDR3 is TGCGCCAGCAGCCAAGTCGTCAGCTACGAGCAGGACTTC.

Concerning this clonotype itself: A much more abundant neighbour one base away suggests this may be a read error. The V and J genes are TRBV20-1 and TRBJ2-7, with 7 bases identical to TRBD1. The V gene's germline CDR1 is DFQATT and CDR2 SNEGSKA (reference sequence). The CDR3 is 12 residues long. The ends lost 6 bases at V and 2 bases at J; junction bases unmatched: 4. The CDR3 loop is CSAHGTAYEQYF. In nucleotides, the CDR3 is TGCAGTGCCCACGGGACAGCCTACGAGCAGTACTTC.

This clonotype has a handful of counts. The chain links TRBV11-2 to TRBJ2-2; 8 bases are shared with TRBD1. V gave up 4 bases and J gave up 9 bases; unmatched junction bases: 4. Germline CDR1 reads SGHAT; CDR2 reads FQNNGV. This CDR3 has 13 amino acids. The DNA of the CDR3 is TGTGCCAGCAGCTCAAGACAGGGGTGGGAGCTGTTTTTT. This codes for CASSSRQGWELFF.

V gene TRBV12-3 or TRBV12-4 combines with J gene TRBJ2-5; 9 nucleotides align to TRBD2. J was trimmed by 0 bases and V by 1 base; bases with no gene match: 12. The CDR3 sequence is 19 residues long. The CDR3 here is CASSLGAGGPRGYQETQYF. The CDR3 region has the DNA TGTGCCAGCAGTTTAGGGGCGGGGGGGCCAAGAGGGTACCAAGAGACCCAGTACTTC.

With respect to this clonotype: This could be a read error, since a much larger clone is one nucleotide away. The V and J genes are TRBV7-2 and TRBJ2-4; TRBD1 matches 9 bases. The assigned J gene may be wrong: the sequence end matches TRBJ2-7 better. Per germline, CDR1 SGHTA and CDR2 FQGNSA. This CDR3 spans 13 amino acids. The CDR3 loop is CASSGTGRYEQYF. CDR3 in DNA: TGTGCCAGCAGCGGGACAGGGCGCTACGAGCAGTACTTC.

DNA of the CDR3: TGTGCCAGCAGCCAAAAGAGGCAGCTTAGCACAGATACGCAGTATTTT. It is translated as CASSQKRQLSTDTQYF. The chain employs TRBV3-1 and TRBJ2-3; D gene ambiguous. This CDR3 comprises 16 residues. In germline, CDR1 is LGHDT, CDR2 YNNKEL (reference sequence). Trimming stripped 2 bases from V and 0 bases from J, with 12 bases between.

CDR3 nucleotide sequence: TGCAGTGCTAGGGGCGTTTCTAGCACAGATACGCAGTATTTT. This codes for CSARGVSSTDTQYF. This chain uses TRBV20-1 with TRBJ2-3; D uncertain. The CDR3 totals 14 residues. Germline V gene lookup returns CDR1 DFQATT and CDR2 SNEGSKA (reference sequence). V was cut by 3 bases and J by 0 bases, with 10 bases left in between.

The chain is built from TRBV20-1 and TRBJ2-5; unclear D gene. Germline values: CDR1 DFQATT, CDR2 SNEGSKA (reference sequence). Trimming took off 1 base at V and 5 bases at J, with 20 bases between the two ends. The CDR3 extends over 16 amino acids. CDR3 nucleotide sequence: TGCAGTGCTAGAGTTCCCGGGTGGCTGGAATCGGAGACCCAGTACTTC. Amino acids: CSARVPGWLESETQYF.

At least ten counts were recorded for this clonotype. V and J are TRBV29-1 and TRBJ2-7, with a weak D call TRBD2 (6 bases). Germline-derived CDR1 and CDR2 are SQVTM and ANQGSEA. This CDR3 is built from 12 residues. Trimming stripped 5 bases from V and 5 bases from J, with 13 bases between. This CDR3 is CSVRGNSDEQYF. Here the CDR3 DNA reads TGCAGCGTTCGCGGGAATTCTGACGAGCAGTACTTC.

In the case of this clonotype: A much larger clone lies a single base off, so this may be a read error. V gene TRBV7-3 combines with J gene TRBJ2-4, with 7 bases fitting TRBD2. The CDR3 runs to 13 residues. Germline V gene data show CDR1 as SGHTA and CDR2 as FQGTGA. V lost 8 bases, J lost 13 bases, and 14 bases stayed unmatched. CDR3 in amino acids: CASRGGGSNEQYF. CDR3 DNA sequence: TGTGCCAGCCGTGGGGGGGGATCCAATGAGCAGTACTTC. Complete variable domain (other parts from reference TRBV7-3 and TRBJ2-4): GAGVSQTPSNKVTEKGKYVELRCDPISGHTALYWYRQSLGQGPEFLIYFQGTGAADDSGLPNDRFFAVRPEGSVSTLKIQRTERGDSAVYLCASRGGGSNEQYFGAGTRLSVL.